This passage covers 19 T cell receptor beta chains from one sample sequenced in a study of human T cells and chemical hapten exposure. MiXCR, run by TCRdb on the RACE reads, gives a single entry per CDR3 protein. The table includes fewer than 400,000 distinct CDR3 sequences, around 7% detected once. Noted time point: patch test 1, 2 weeks after DPC sensitization. The treatment here: therapeutic diphenylcyclopropenone sensitization with weekly scalp DPC. The starting material was whole blood, obtained in connection with sensitization to the hapten diphenylcyclopropenone (DPC). Source of these receptors: a woman between 18 and 29 years old with alopecia areata. Some clones in this sample may be carry-over from other donors' samples.

This clonotype was seen at least ten times. The chain's CDR3 is CASSWGSALRGTQYF. DNA of the CDR3: TGTGCCAGCAGCTGGGGGTCTGCCCTCCGAGGGACCCAGTACTTC. The chain combines TRBV5-4 with TRBJ2-5; either TRBD1 or TRBD2 may supply D (5 bases each). The CDR3 is 15 amino acids. The V end lost 3 bases, the J end lost 7 bases, and 19 bases lay between the germline ends. Germline loops: CDR1 SGHNT, CDR2 YYREEE (reference sequence).

This clonotype occurred a few times. J is TRBJ1-1 and V is TRBV7-9; D gene uncertain. Per the germline V gene, CDR1 is SEHNR and CDR2 is FQNEAQ (reference sequence). With 6 bases removed from V and 7 bases from J, the gap between germline ends came to 6 bases. This CDR3 is 10 amino acids long. In DNA form, the CDR3 reads TGTGCCAGCAGTCTGATTGAAGCTTTCTTT. Residues: CASSLIEAFF.

This clonotype came up many times. J is TRBJ2-7 and V is TRBV20-1, with D possibly matching TRBD1 (5 bases). Germline lookup yields CDR1 DFQATT and CDR2 SNEGSKA (reference sequence). CDR3 length: 13 residues. V dropped 2 bases and J dropped 2 bases, with 10 bases sitting between them. The CDR3 bases are TGCAGTGCTAGAAGCCAGGGAACCTACGAGCAGTACTTC. This encodes CSARSQGTYEQYF.

The rearrangement uses TRBV15 and TRBJ2-2; perhaps D is TRBD1 or TRBD2 (6 bases each). The V and J ends lost 6 bases and 6 bases respectively, with 14 bases between them. The CDR3 contains 14 residues. Germline CDR1 and CDR2: LNHNV and YYDKDF (reference sequence). CDR3: CATREGGFSGELFF. CDR3 coding DNA: TGTGCCACCAGAGAGGGGGGATTTTCCGGGGAGCTGTTTTTT.

This clonotype was seen a few times. The rearrangement links TRBV7-2 to TRBJ1-4, with D unresolved. The CDR3 sequence is 13 residues long. Trimming took 0 bases from V and 5 from J, leaving 4 bases between them. Looked up from germline, CDR1 is SGHTA and CDR2 is FQGNSA. CDR3 region: CASSLAWNEKLFF. The DNA of the CDR3 is TGTGCCAGCAGCTTAGCGTGGAATGAAAAACTGTTTTTT.

V usage is TRBV5-1 and J usage is TRBJ2-3; a possible D gene is TRBD1 (6 bases). This CDR3 region has 14 residues. Trimming removed 6 bases from V and 2 bases from J, with 13 bases in between. Per germline, CDR1 SGHRS and CDR2 YFSETQ. The CDR3 nucleotides are TGCGCCAGCACCCTCGGGACAAACACAGATACGCAGTATTTT. It encodes CASTLGTNTDTQYF.

In this sample, this clonotype turned up a few times. The chain is built from TRBV6-2 or TRBV6-3 and TRBJ2-1, with D possibly TRBD1 on 5 matching bases. The CDR3 totals 12 residues. CDR1 is MNHEY, CDR2 SVGEGT, per germline. The V end was cut by 6 bases, the J end by 6 bases, with 9 bases between. The CDR3, as DNA: TGTGCCAGCAGGAGACAGAGCAATGAGCAGTTCTTC. Translating gives CASRRQSNEQFF.

Only a few counts were recorded for this clonotype. V and J are TRBV18 and TRBJ2-2; D ambiguous. The CDR3 totals 13 residues. V lost 4 bases and J 3 bases, leaving 6 bases between the germline ends. In germline, CDR1 is KGHSH, CDR2 LQKENI. DNA for the CDR3: TGTGCCAGCTCACGCGAGCACACCGGGGAGCTGTTTTTT. This translates into CASSREHTGELFF. The whole variable domain, filled in from reference TRBV18 and TRBJ2-2, reads NAGVMQNPRHLVRRRGQEARLRCSPMKGHSHVYWYRQLPEEGLKFMVYLQKENIIDESGMPKERFSAEFPKEGPSILRIQQVVRGDSAAYFCASSREHTGELFFGEGSRLTVL.

This clonotype showed up just a few times. This chain uses TRBV5-4 with TRBJ2-2; D tentatively reads TRBD1 or TRBD2 (5 bases each). Trimming removed 0 bases from V and 4 bases from J, with 13 bases in between. This CDR3 is 16 amino acids long. Germline V gene sequence: CDR1 SGHNT, CDR2 YYREEE (reference sequence). In nucleotides, the CDR3 is TGTGCCAGCAGCTTGGACGGGACGGTAGGCACCGGGGAGCTGTTTTTT. Its protein product is CASSLDGTVGTGELFF.

This clonotype was recorded at least ten times. This chain links TRBV29-1 with TRBJ1-1; D might be TRBD1 (5 bases). Germline V CDR1 and CDR2: SQVTM, ANQGSEA. V lost 0 bases, J lost 6 bases, and 11 bases lay in between. This CDR3 has 13 residues. Written as DNA, the CDR3 is TGCAGCGTTGAAGAGGACAAGTGGGCTGAAGCTTTCTTT. Its protein is CSVEEDKWAEAFF. Full variable domain (outside the CDR3, taken from reference TRBV29-1 and TRBJ1-1): SAVISQKPSRDICQRGTSLTIQCQVDSQVTMMFWYRQQPGQSLTLIATANQGSEATYESGFVIDKFPISRPNLTFSTLTVSNMSPEDSSIYLCSVEEDKWAEAFFGQGTRLTVV.

This clonotype was counted ten times or more. This chain joins TRBV29-1 and TRBJ2-4; D unresolved. The CDR3 has 13 amino acids. The V and J ends lost 4 bases and 2 bases respectively, with 9 bases between them. Germline CDR1 reads SQVTM; CDR2 reads ANQGSEA. This CDR3 reads CSVVVQTKNIQYF. CDR3 coding DNA: TGCAGCGTTGTTGTACAGACCAAAAACATTCAGTACTTC.

This clonotype was seen only a few times. The chain recombines TRBV9 with TRBJ1-5; 11 bases align to TRBD1. Germline V gene data show CDR1 as SGDLS and CDR2 as YYNGEE. The CDR3 consists of 17 residues. The V gene end was trimmed by 4 bases and the J gene end by 4 bases; junction bases not matched to a gene: 10. This CDR3 reads CASSPRTGGCGNQPQHF. In nucleotides, the CDR3 is TGTGCCAGCAGCCCCCGGACAGGGGGCTGTGGGAATCAGCCCCAGCATTTT. The full variable domain, completed using reference TRBV9 and TRBJ1-5, is DSGVTQTPKHLITATGQRVTLRCSPRSGDLSVYWYQQSLDQGLQFLIQYYNGEERAKGNILERFSAQQFPDLHSELNLSSLELGDSALYFCASSPRTGGCGNQPQHFGDGTRLSIL.

This clonotype was detected a few times. This rearrangement joins TRBV7-2 to TRBJ1-1; maybe TRBD1 (6 bases). This CDR3 is built from 14 residues. The germline V and J ends were trimmed by 6 bases and 0 bases, with 11 bases remaining between them. Germline CDR1 SGHTA, CDR2 FQGNSA. The CDR3 protein is CASRGDILNTEAFF. The DNA for the CDR3 is TGTGCCAGCAGGGGGGACATTCTGAACACTGAAGCTTTCTTT.

J is TRBJ2-7 and V is TRBV28, with 7 bases that match TRBD1. J lost 7 bases, V lost 6 bases, and 9 bases had no gene match. The CDR3 length is 13 residues. CDR1 is MDHEN, CDR2 SYDVKM, per germline. The chain's CDR3 is CASSQTTGVEQYF. For the CDR3, the DNA is TGTGCCAGCAGCCAAACAACAGGGGTAGAGCAGTACTTC.

This clonotype was seen a few times. The J gene is TRBJ2-5, the V gene TRBV3-1, with 7 bases fitting TRBD1. The V gene's germline CDR1 is LGHDT and CDR2 YNNKEL (reference sequence). V lost 2 bases to trimming and J lost 5 bases; unmatched junction nucleotides: 5. The CDR3 runs 14 residues. CDR3 residues: CASSQYDRVETQYF. As DNA, the CDR3 is TGTGCCAGCAGCCAATACGACAGGGTTGAGACCCAGTACTTC.

This clonotype was seen more than once but under ten times. The J gene is TRBJ1-1, the V gene TRBV29-1; tentative D call: TRBD1 (5 bases). Germline values: CDR1 SQVTM, CDR2 ANQGSEA. V was clipped by 4 bases and J by 6 bases, with 15 bases between them. There are 13 residues in the CDR3. The CDR3 reads CSVGASSGAEAFF. CDR3 sequence (DNA): TGCAGCGTTGGCGCCTCCTCGGGGGCTGAAGCTTTCTTT.

This clonotype was observed many times. The chain couples TRBV20-1 to TRBJ2-7; D gene uncertain. V was trimmed by 6 bases and J by 3 bases, leaving 21 bases between them. From germline, CDR1 is DFQATT and CDR2 SNEGSKA (reference sequence). This CDR3 is built from 15 residues. The CDR3 DNA reads TGCAGTGCAGAAGACTCCGGGCCTCGGCGCTACGAGCAGTACTTC. Translating it yields CSAEDSGPRRYEQYF.

This clonotype appeared a few times. The chain combines TRBV4-2 with TRBJ2-1; tentative D call: TRBD2 (5 bases). This CDR3 is 15 amino acids long. Looked up from germline, CDR1 is LGHNA and CDR2 is YNFKEQ. Trimming took off 2 bases at V and 4 bases at J, with 12 bases between the two ends. The CDR3 loop is CASSQQRTRYNEQFF. The DNA for the CDR3 is TGTGCCAGCAGCCAACAAAGGACTCGATACAATGAGCAGTTCTTC.

This clonotype was counted a few times. The J gene is TRBJ2-1, the V gene TRBV2; no reliable D call. The CDR3 spans 13 residues. Trimming cost V 8 bases and J 3 bases, with 11 bases left between them. Germline V gene lookup returns CDR1 SNHLY and CDR2 FYNNEI. CDR3 protein: CASQPSVYNEQFF. The CDR3 coding sequence is TGTGCCAGCCAACCCAGCGTCTACAATGAGCAGTTCTTC.